The 19 T cell receptor beta chains presented below share a single source sample, sequenced in a study of lymphopenia after photon versus proton radiotherapy. The method was immunoSEQ multiplex PCR; TCRdb's version includes in-frame clones alone and lacks a portion of them. The data contain tens of thousands of clones, 85% of them singletons. The sample consisted of peripheral blood, taken from a patient treated with photon-based radiotherapy. These receptor sequences come from a man in his fifties or sixties with pancreatic cancer.

The chain employs TRBV2 and TRBJ1-5; D is undetermined. The germline V and J ends were trimmed by 5 bases and 1 base, with 6 bases remaining between them. The CDR3 has 13 residues. Germline CDR1 is SNHLY and CDR2 is FYNNEI. CDR3: CASSMDSNQPQHF. CDR3 nucleotides: TGTGCCAGCAGTATGGACAGCAATCAGCCCCAGCATTTT.

The chain uses TRBV6-6 and TRBJ2-1; unclear D gene. CDR1 and CDR2 (germline): MNHNY, SVGAGI (reference sequence). This CDR3 is built from 14 residues. Trimming removed 8 bases from V and 2 bases from J, with 13 bases in between. CDR3 coding DNA: TGTGCCAGCGCCTATATAGGCCCCTACAATGAGCAGTTCTTC. Encoded protein: CASAYIGPYNEQFF.

The table lists this clone with a few counts. The V call is TRBV7-8, the J call TRBJ1-1; 11 nucleotides line up with TRBD1. The junction had 15 bases not matched to a gene; V was cut back by 1 base and J by 11 bases. The CDR3 is 17 amino acids. Germline lookup yields CDR1 SGHVS and CDR2 FQNEAQ. CDR3 sequence: CASSLVRDRGRALDAFF. The DNA of the CDR3 is TGTGCCAGCAGCTTAGTTCGGGACAGGGGGAGGGCACTGGATGCTTTCTTT. The full variable domain, with the rest looked up from reference TRBV7-8 and TRBJ1-1, is GAGVSQSPRYKVAKRGQDVALRCDPISGHVSLFWYQQALGQGPEFLTYFQNEAQLDKSGLPSDRFFAERPEGSVSTLKIQRTQQEDSAVYLCASSLVRDRGRALDAFFGQGTRLTVV.

This clone occurred once. As DNA, the CDR3 is TGTGCCAGCAGCGCATACAGGGATAATAATTCACCCCTCCACTTT. This sequence encodes CASSAYRDNNSPLHF. The chain has TRBV7-2 and TRBJ1-6, with D perhaps matching TRBD1 (6 bases). The V end was cut by 5 bases, the J end by 5 bases, with 13 bases between. There are 15 residues in the CDR3. Germline lookup yields CDR1 SGHTA and CDR2 FQGNSA.

The J gene is TRBJ2-7, the V gene TRBV5-6; D is unresolved. The germline V gene encodes CDR1 SGHDT and CDR2 YYEEEE. The V gene lost 4 bases and the J gene lost 3 bases, with 17 bases spanning the gap. There are 15 residues in the CDR3. The CDR3 DNA follows: TGTGCCAGCAGCCGGATCGTCGCAGTGGGCTACGAGCAGTACTTC. This gives the protein CASSRIVAVGYEQYF.

This chain uses TRBV10-3 with TRBJ2-3; D is perhaps TRBD2 (5 bases). The V end lost 11 bases, the J end lost 6 bases, and 27 bases lay between the germline ends. This CDR3 has 16 amino acids. Germline CDR1 is ENHRY and CDR2 is SYGVKD. The CDR3 DNA reads TGTGCCGTTGGCCTGAGCGCGGGCAGTCAAAGTGATACGCAGTATTTT. Its protein product is CAVGLSAGSQSDTQYF.

The chain employs TRBV5-1 and TRBJ1-1; 7 positions agree with TRBD1. The CDR3 is made up of 14 amino acids. V gave up 1 base and J gave up 8 bases; unmatched junction bases: 8. CDR1 is SGHRS and CDR2 is YFSETQ in the germline V gene. This CDR3 is CASSLHRGTQEAFF. CDR3 nucleotides: TGCGCCAGCAGCTTGCACAGGGGTACCCAAGAAGCTTTCTTT.

This rearrangement joins TRBV11-3 to TRBJ2-5; D unclear. This CDR3 contains 13 residues. V was clipped by 2 bases and J by 2 bases, with 6 bases between them. Germline V gene sequence: CDR1 SGHNT, CDR2 YENEEA. The CDR3 reads CASSLSLQETQYF. In DNA form, the CDR3 reads TGTGCCAGCAGCTTATCACTTCAAGAGACCCAGTACTTC.

The gene calls are TRBV5-1 and TRBJ2-7; unclear D gene. The CDR3 loop spans 14 amino acids. The V gene's germline CDR1 is SGHRS and CDR2 YFSETQ. The V gene lost 0 bases and the J gene lost 0 bases, with 7 bases spanning the gap. DNA of the CDR3: TGCGCCAGCAGCTTGGGAGGAAGCTCCTACGAGCAGTACTTC. Its translation: CASSLGGSSYEQYF.

The chain carries TRBV4-3 and TRBJ2-5, with D unresolved. Judging by the DNA end, TRBJ2-7 fits better; the J call may be wrong. The CDR3 runs to 16 residues. Germline V gene lookup returns CDR1 LGHNA and CDR2 YSLEER. CDR3 DNA sequence: TGCGCCAGCAGCCAAGATGTTGGGTTTAGTTCCTACGAGCAGTACTTC. Its translation is CASSQDVGFSSYEQYF.

The chain joins TRBV18 to TRBJ2-7; 7 bases line up with TRBD1. Trimming took 2 bases from V and 3 from J; bases not matched to a gene: 4. In germline, CDR1 is KGHSH, CDR2 LQKENI. This CDR3 contains 14 residues. The DNA of the CDR3 is TGTGCCAGCTCACCAAATCGACAGGGCTACGAGCAGTACTTC. The encoded protein is CASSPNRQGYEQYF.

The rearrangement links TRBV30 to TRBJ2-3, with TRBD1 identical over 7 bases. With 4 bases clipped from V and 4 bases from J, the junction kept 11 bases outside the gene matches. Germline CDR1 is GTSNPN and CDR2 is SVGIG (reference sequence). CDR3 length: 15 amino acids. Here the CDR3 reads CAWNPGQWVADTQYF. The CDR3 DNA sequence: TGTGCCTGGAATCCGGGACAGTGGGTAGCAGATACGCAGTATTTT.

This clone is termed medium-sized. The chain recombines TRBV5-1 with TRBJ2-7; D may be TRBD1 or TRBD2 (5 bases each). The CDR3 has 14 amino acids. Germline values: CDR1 SGHRS, CDR2 YFSETQ. V was trimmed by 3 bases and J by 5 bases, leaving 15 bases between them. The CDR3 bases are TGCGCCAGCAGCTGGCAGGGAGAGGGGAACGAGCAGTACTTC. Protein: CASSWQGEGNEQYF.

The chain joins TRBV7-9 to TRBJ2-7, with 12 bases lining up with TRBD1. The CDR3 runs 18 residues. Germline V gene lookup returns CDR1 SEHNR and CDR2 FQNEAQ (reference sequence). V trimming: 5 bases; J trimming: 0 bases; junction bases outside the gene matches: 11. In DNA form, the CDR3 reads TGTGCCAGCAGCGTATCCCGGGACAGGGGGCCAAGCTCCTACGAGCAGTACTTC. Its translation: CASSVSRDRGPSSYEQYF.

The chain couples TRBV14 to TRBJ1-2, with D uncertain. CDR1 and CDR2 from the germline V gene are SGHDN and FVKESK. This CDR3 contains 14 residues. V was cut by 2 bases and J by 4 bases, with 11 bases left in between. The CDR3 DNA is TGTGCCAGCAGCCAAAACTCAGGACCCTATGGCTACACCTTC. Amino acids: CASSQNSGPYGYTF.

This clone has only a few counts. The chain uses TRBV7-3 and TRBJ2-1; the D gene could be TRBD1 or TRBD2 (5 bases each). Trimming removed 1 base from V and 9 bases from J, with 16 bases in between. The CDR3 extends over 15 amino acids. The germline V gene encodes CDR1 SGHTA and CDR2 FQGTGA. DNA for the CDR3: TGTGCCAGCAGCTTAAGGGGACCCACAGCCGGTGAGCAGTTCTTC. Its protein product is CASSLRGPTAGEQFF. Combining the CDR3 with reference TRBV7-3 and TRBJ2-1 gives the whole variable domain GAGVSQTPSNKVTEKGKYVELRCDPISGHTALYWYRQSLGQGPEFLIYFQGTGAADDSGLPNDRFFAVRPEGSVSTLKIQRTERGDSAVYLCASSLRGPTAGEQFFGPGTRLTVL.

Written as DNA, the CDR3 is TGTGCCAGCAGCCAAGACAGGGCTGGCTACACCTTC. It specifies CASSQDRAGYTF. The genes are TRBV7-8 and TRBJ1-2, with 7 positions matching TRBD1. This CDR3 has 12 residues. Germline CDR1 reads SGHVS; CDR2 reads FQNEAQ. The junction had 4 bases not matched to a gene; V was cut back by 5 bases and J by 7 bases.

V usage is TRBV7-2 and J usage is TRBJ2-7; no clear D. The V gene lost 5 bases and the J gene lost 3 bases, with 5 bases spanning the gap. This CDR3 is 11 amino acids long. Per the germline V gene, CDR1 is SGHTA and CDR2 is FQGNSA. The CDR3 nucleotides are TGTGCCAGCAGCCGGGTCTACGAGCAGTACTTC. Protein sequence: CASSRVYEQYF.

This clone came up once. The chain uses TRBV7-2 and TRBJ2-7; D is uncertain. The CDR3 runs 13 residues. Between the trimmed V and J ends, which lost 1 base and 5 bases, there was a span of 9 bases. Germline values: CDR1 SGHTA, CDR2 FQGNSA. The CDR3 bases are TGTGCCAGCAGCTTAGTCCAAGCCCACGAGCAGTACTTC. Protein sequence: CASSLVQAHEQYF.